The 12 T cell receptor beta chains below come from one sample, sequenced in a study of T cells in lung cancer brain metastases. Profiling relied on immunoSEQ multiplex PCR, and the TCRdb table lists in-frame clones only, not all of them. The sample lists a few thousand clones, more than 85% occurring once. Sequencing was performed on tumor tissue from the primary lung tumor. These receptors were taken from a man between 70 and 80 years old with non-small cell lung cancer.

V and J are TRBV6-1 and TRBJ2-3; maybe TRBD1 (6 bases). This CDR3 has 15 amino acids. V lost 6 bases, J lost 1 base, and 14 bases lay in between. Germline CDR1 reads MNHNS; CDR2 reads SASEGT. The CDR3 nucleotides read TGTGCCAGCAGGCCGACAGGACGTCGCACAGATACGCAGTATTTT. This gives the protein CASRPTGRRTDTQYF.

The chain recombines TRBV19 with TRBJ2-3; either TRBD1 or TRBD2 may fit D (5 bases each). The CDR3 is made up of 16 amino acids. The V gene's germline CDR1 is LNHDA and CDR2 SQIVND (reference sequence). The V end was cut by 6 bases, the J end by 2 bases, with 18 bases between. This CDR3 is CASRAHGTPHTDTQYF. CDR3 nucleotides: TGTGCCAGTAGGGCTCACGGGACCCCCCACACAGATACGCAGTATTTT.

This clone was found a few times. The chain employs TRBV27 and TRBJ2-7, with TRBD2 matching over 10 bases. Germline assignment: CDR1 MNHEY and CDR2 SMNVEV (reference sequence). The CDR3 covers 14 residues. The V segment lost 5 bases and the J segment 3 bases; nucleotides outside the gene matches: 4. The CDR3 DNA reads as TGTGCCAGCAGTCCAAGCGGGAGGGGCTACGAGCAGTACTTC. It yields the protein CASSPSGRGYEQYF.

The chain employs TRBV4-2 and TRBJ1-1; D is perhaps TRBD1 (5 bases). There are 17 residues in the CDR3. V was clipped by 1 base and J by 0 bases, with 15 bases between them. Germline V gives CDR1 LGHNA, CDR2 YNFKEQ. The DNA of the CDR3 is TGTGCCAGCAGCCAAGGACAGACATGGTCCATGAACACTGAAGCTTTCTTT. Its protein is CASSQGQTWSMNTEAFF.

There are a few counts of this clone. The chain has TRBV11-2 and TRBJ2-7; 7 nucleotides agree with TRBD2. V shed 4 bases, J shed 2 bases, and the junction held 5 bases outside the gene matches. In germline, CDR1 is SGHAT, CDR2 FQNNGV. This CDR3 comprises 14 residues. The CDR3 is CASSWTSFAYEQYF. The CDR3 DNA reads TGTGCCAGCAGCTGGACTAGTTTCGCCTACGAGCAGTACTTC.

The count of this clone is one. The CDR3 DNA reads TGCGCCAGCAGCTTGGATCACGTGGCCACAGATACGCAGTATTTT. It encodes CASSLDHVATDTQYF. The rearrangement links TRBV5-1 to TRBJ2-3; D is uncertain. CDR1 and CDR2 (germline): SGHRS, YFSETQ. Between the trimmed V and J ends, which lost 0 bases and 2 bases, there was a span of 10 bases. CDR3 size: 15 residues.

This sequence joins TRBV7-8 and TRBJ2-7; D is unclear. The germline V and J ends were trimmed by 1 base and 7 bases, with 11 bases remaining between them. CDR1 is SGHVS and CDR2 is FQNEAQ in the germline V gene. The CDR3 spans 13 residues. This CDR3 reads CASSLVSTTEQYF. Here the CDR3 DNA reads TGTGCCAGCAGCTTAGTTTCGACGACTGAGCAGTACTTC.

This clone was found once. The chain is built from TRBV19 and TRBJ1-4; TRBD1 matches at 8 bases. There are 15 residues in the CDR3. Trimming removed 4 bases from V and 4 bases from J; junction bases left unmatched: 5. Germline CDR1 is LNHDA and CDR2 is SQIVND (reference sequence). The CDR3 sequence: CASSTQGAGNEKLFF. In DNA form, the CDR3 reads TGTGCCAGTAGTACCCAGGGGGCAGGTAATGAAAAACTGTTTTTT.

The V gene is TRBV5-1, the J gene TRBJ2-1; 8 bases align to TRBD2. The CDR3 contains 15 residues. After removal of 0 bases from V and 5 bases from J, the junction contained 4 bases not matched to a gene. The germline V gene encodes CDR1 SGHRS and CDR2 YFSETQ. CDR3 protein: CASSLDGRGHNEQFF. The CDR3 region has the DNA TGCGCCAGCAGCTTGGACGGGAGGGGCCACAATGAGCAGTTCTTC.

The V and J genes are TRBV5-1 and TRBJ2-5; D remains unclear. CDR3 length: 11 amino acids. Germline V lookup: CDR1 SGHRS, CDR2 YFSETQ. V lost 0 bases, J lost 4 bases, and 1 base lay in between. The chain's CDR3 is CASSLVETQYF. The CDR3 DNA is TGCGCCAGCAGCTTGGTAGAGACCCAGTACTTC. Full variable domain (rest looked up from reference TRBV5-1 and TRBJ2-5): KAGVTQTPRYLIKTRGQQVTLSCSPISGHRSVSWYQQTPGQGLQFLFEYFSETQRNKGNFPGRFSGRQFSNSRSEMNVSTLELGDSALYLCASSLVETQYFGPGTRLLVL.

This sequence joins TRBV4-2 and TRBJ1-1, with D possibly being TRBD1 (6 bases). Germline lookup yields CDR1 LGHNA and CDR2 YNFKEQ. CDR3 length: 16 residues. V lost 0 bases, J lost 1 base, and 12 bases lay in between. This CDR3 is CASSQDGDIRNTEAFF. The CDR3 bases are TGTGCCAGCAGCCAAGATGGGGACATCCGGAACACTGAAGCTTTCTTT.

The chain is built from TRBV6-1 and TRBJ2-2; D gene unclear. The CDR3 is made up of 15 amino acids. The ends were cut back, 1 base at V and 5 bases at J, with 11 bases in the middle. Per the germline V gene, CDR1 is MNHNS and CDR2 is SASEGT. The CDR3 DNA reads TGTGCCAGCAGTGAAGATACCTGGTGGACCGGGGAGCTGTTTTTT. It yields the protein CASSEDTWWTGELFF.